A selection of T cell receptor beta chains follows, all from one sample in a study of cytomegalovirus exposure and HLA in healthy donors. Assay used: immunoSEQ multiplex PCR; TCRdb lists only in-frame clones, some missing. Recorded here are approximately 140,000 clones; the top ten clones represent under 2%. The sample taken for sequencing was PBMCs. These receptors all come from a woman between 45 and 60 years old in good health and CMV-seronegative. Both conserved end residues are trimmed from each CDR3.

TRBV18	TRBJ2-7	ASSPTGTVPPSYEQY
TRBV19	TRBJ1-2	ASSINPRTGDSGYT
TRBV5-5	TRBJ1-4	ASSSDTGISEKLF
TRBV4-3	TRBJ2-7	ASSQKGTDEQY
TRBV20-1	TRBJ1-5	SVGGDQPQH
TRBV9	TRBJ2-5	ASSVGGNQETQY
TRBV5-1	TRBJ1-2	ASSLVGGDSYGYT
TRBV6-5	TRBJ2-5	ASSRGGGQTQY
TRBV6-5	TRBJ2-1	ASRQGIYNEQF
TRBV27	TRBJ2-7	ASRQGVYEQY
TRBV18	TRBJ2-5	ASSATDQETQY